This T cell receptor beta chain was documented in a study of CD8 T cells in ankylosing spondylitis. Germline CDR1 MNHEY, CDR2 SMNVEV (reference sequence). This CDR3 spans 16 amino acids. In regard to this clonotype: Its antigen is undetermined. This sequence may be a read error, since a much larger clone differs from it by one base.

Whole-study findings and limits: Seemingly characteristic of ankylosing spondylitis blood was a TCR beta motif consisting of 7 or 8 highly homologous variants. The study looked at matched synovial fluid samples from ankylosing spondylitis patients. Disease-linked clones were reported to be significantly enriched there. Past research had described some motif variants in reactive arthritis synovial fluid and blood.

Making use of molecular barcodes, quantitative 5'-RACE generated TCR beta libraries. TCRdb recomputed calls from the 5' RACE reads with MiXCR, one row per CDR3 protein. The data contain hundreds of thousands of distinct CDR3 sequences, around 20% of them seen just once; the ten biggest clones take up around 7.8%. The sequenced sample was blood, either unsorted or a sorted T cell fraction (not recorded which). The rearrangement uses TRBV27 and TRBJ2-1, with 11 bases identical to TRBD2. The clonotype comes from a male donor with ankylosing spondylitis or in good health (not recorded which). The CDR3, as DNA: TGTGCCAGCAGTTTGGTCACTAGCGGGAGAGCCAATGAGCGGTTCTTC. Protein product: CASSLVTSGRANERFF.